This entry describes one T cell receptor (beta chain). Its matching antigen is unknown. The data originate from a study of cytomegalovirus exposure and HLA in healthy donors. PCR was performed using 60 Vbeta and 13 Jbeta primers. Using immunoSEQ multiplex PCR, the repertoire was profiled, and TCRdb retains in-frame clones only, with some absent. Among 95,000 to 150,000 clones listed, around 77% were seen once. Study observations and caveats: The study designated 164 TCR beta chains cytomegalovirus-associated.

The TCR sequence derives from a human donor in good health. Sequencing used PBMCs.

CDR3 DNA: TGTGCCAGCGGAAGGACTAGCGGGAGCTTAGACACCGGGGAGCTGTTTTTT. This gives the protein CASGRTSGSLDTGELFF. The rearrangement uses TRBV2 and TRBJ2-2; 13 bases are shared with TRBD2. CDR1 is SNHLY, CDR2 FYNNEI, per germline. This CDR3 is built from 17 residues. After removal of 8 bases from V and 3 bases from J, the junction contained 9 bases not matched to a gene.